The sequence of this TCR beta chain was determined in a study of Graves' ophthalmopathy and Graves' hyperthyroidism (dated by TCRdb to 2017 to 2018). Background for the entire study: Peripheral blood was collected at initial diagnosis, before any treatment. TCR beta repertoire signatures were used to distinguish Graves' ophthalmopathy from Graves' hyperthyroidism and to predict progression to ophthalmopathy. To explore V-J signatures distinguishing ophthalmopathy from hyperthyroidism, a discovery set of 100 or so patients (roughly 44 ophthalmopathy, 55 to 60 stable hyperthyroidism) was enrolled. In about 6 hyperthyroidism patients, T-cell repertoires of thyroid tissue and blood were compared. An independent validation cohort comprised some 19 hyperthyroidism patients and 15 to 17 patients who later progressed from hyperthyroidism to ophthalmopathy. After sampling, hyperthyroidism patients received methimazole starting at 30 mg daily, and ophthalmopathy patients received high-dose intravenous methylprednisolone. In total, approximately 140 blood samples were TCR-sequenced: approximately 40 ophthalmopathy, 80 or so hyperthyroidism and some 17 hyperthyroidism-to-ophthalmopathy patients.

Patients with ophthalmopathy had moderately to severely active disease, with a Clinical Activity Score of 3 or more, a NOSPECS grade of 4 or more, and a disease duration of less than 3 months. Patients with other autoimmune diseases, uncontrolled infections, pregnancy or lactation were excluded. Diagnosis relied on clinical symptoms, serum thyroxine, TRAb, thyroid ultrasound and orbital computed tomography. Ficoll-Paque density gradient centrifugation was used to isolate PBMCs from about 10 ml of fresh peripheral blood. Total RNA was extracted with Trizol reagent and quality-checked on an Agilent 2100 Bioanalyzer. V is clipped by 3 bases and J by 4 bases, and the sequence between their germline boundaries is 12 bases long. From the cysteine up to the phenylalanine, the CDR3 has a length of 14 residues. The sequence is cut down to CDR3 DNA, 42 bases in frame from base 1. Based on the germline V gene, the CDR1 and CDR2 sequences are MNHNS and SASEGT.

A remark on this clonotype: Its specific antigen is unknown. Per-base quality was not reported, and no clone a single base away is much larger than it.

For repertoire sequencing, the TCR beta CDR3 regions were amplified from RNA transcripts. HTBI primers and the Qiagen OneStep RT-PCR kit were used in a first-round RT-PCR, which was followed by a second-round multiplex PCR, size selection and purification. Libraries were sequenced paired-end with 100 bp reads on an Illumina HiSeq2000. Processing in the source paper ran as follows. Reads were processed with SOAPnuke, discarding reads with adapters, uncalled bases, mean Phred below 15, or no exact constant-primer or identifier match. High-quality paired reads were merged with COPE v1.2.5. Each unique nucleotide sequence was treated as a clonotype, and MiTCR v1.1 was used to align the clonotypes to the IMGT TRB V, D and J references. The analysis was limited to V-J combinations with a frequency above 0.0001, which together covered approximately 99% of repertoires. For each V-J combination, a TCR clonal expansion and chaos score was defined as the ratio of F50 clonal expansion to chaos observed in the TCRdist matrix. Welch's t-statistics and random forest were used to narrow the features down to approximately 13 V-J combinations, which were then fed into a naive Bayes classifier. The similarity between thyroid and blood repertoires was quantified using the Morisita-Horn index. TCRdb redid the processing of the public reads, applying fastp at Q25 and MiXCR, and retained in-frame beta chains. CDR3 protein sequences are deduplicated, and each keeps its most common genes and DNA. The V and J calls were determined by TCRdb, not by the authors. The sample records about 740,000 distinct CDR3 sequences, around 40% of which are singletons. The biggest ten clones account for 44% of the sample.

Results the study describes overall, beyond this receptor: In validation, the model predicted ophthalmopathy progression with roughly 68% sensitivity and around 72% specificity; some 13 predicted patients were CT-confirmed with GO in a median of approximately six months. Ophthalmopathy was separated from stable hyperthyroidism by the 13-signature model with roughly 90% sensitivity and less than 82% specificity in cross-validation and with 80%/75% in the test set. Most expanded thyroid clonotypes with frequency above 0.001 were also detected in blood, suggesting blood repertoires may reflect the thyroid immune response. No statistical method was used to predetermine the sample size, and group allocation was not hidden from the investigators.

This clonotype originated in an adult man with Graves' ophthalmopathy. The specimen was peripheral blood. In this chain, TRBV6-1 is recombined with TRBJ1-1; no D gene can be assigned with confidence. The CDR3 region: CASSDVKGGTEAFF. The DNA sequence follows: TGTGCCAGCAGTGATGTAAAGGGAGGCACTGAAGCTTTCTTT.